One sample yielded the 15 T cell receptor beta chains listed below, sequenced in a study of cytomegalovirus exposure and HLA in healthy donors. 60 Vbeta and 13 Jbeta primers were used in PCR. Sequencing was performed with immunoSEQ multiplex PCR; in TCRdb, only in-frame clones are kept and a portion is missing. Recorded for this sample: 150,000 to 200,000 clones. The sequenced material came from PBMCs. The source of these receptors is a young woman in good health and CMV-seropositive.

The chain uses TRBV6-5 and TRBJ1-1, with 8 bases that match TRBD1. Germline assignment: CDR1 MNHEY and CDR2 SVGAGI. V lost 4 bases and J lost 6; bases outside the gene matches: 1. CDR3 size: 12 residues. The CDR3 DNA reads TGTGCCAGCAGTTGGACAGGGTCTGAAGCTTTCTTT. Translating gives CASSWTGSEAFF.

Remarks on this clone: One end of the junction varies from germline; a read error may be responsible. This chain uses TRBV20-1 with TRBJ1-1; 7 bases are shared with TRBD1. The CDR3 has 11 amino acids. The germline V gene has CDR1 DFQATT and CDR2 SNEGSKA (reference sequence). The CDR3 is CSAQTGYKSTF. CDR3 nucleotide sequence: TGCAGTGCACAGACAGGGTACAAGTCAACTTTT.

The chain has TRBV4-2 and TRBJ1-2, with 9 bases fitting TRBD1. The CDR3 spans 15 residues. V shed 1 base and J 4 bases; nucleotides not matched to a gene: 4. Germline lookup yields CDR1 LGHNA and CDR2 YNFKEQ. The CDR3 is CASSQGDRDLYGYTF. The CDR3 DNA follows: TGTGCCAGCAGCCAAGGGGACAGGGACCTCTATGGCTACACCTTC.

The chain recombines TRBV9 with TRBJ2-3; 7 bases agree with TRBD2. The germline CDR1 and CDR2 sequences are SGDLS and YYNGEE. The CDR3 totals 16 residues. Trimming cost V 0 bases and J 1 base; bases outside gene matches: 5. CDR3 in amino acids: CASSVEKRGRTDTQYF. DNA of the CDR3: TGTGCCAGCAGCGTAGAAAAGCGGGGACGCACAGATACGCAGTATTTT.

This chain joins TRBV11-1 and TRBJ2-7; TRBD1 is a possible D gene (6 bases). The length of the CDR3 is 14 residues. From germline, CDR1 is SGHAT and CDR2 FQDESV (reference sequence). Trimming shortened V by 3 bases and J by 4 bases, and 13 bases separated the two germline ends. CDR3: CASSFTGSIYEQYF. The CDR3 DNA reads TGTGCCAGCAGCTTTACAGGGTCGATATACGAGCAGTACTTC.

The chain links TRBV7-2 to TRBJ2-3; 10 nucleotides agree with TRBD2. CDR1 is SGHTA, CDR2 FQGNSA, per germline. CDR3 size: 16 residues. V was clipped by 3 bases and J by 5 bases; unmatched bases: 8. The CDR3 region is CASSLEREGLEDTQYF. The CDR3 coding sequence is TGTGCCAGCAGCTTGGAGCGGGAGGGCCTGGAAGATACGCAGTATTTT.

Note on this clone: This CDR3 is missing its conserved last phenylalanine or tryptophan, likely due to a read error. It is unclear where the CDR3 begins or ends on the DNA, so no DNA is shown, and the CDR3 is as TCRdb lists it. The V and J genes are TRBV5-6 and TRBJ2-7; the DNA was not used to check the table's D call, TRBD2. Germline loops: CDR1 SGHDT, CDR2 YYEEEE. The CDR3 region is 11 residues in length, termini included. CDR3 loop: CASSFGLARSI.

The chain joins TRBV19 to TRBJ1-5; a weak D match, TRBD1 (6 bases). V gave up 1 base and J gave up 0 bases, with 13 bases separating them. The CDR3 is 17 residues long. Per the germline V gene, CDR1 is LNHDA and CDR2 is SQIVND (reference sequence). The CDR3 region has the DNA TGTGCCAGTAGTATAGGCCCACGGACAGTTAGCAATCAGCCCCAGCATTTT. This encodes CASSIGPRTVSNQPQHF. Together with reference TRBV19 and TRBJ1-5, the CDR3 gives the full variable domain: DGGITQSPKYLFRKEGQNVTLSCEQNLNHDAMYWYRQDPGQGLRLIYYSQIVNDFQKGDIAEGYSVSREKKESFPLTVTSAQKNPTAFYLCASSIGPRTVSNQPQHFGDGTRLSIL.

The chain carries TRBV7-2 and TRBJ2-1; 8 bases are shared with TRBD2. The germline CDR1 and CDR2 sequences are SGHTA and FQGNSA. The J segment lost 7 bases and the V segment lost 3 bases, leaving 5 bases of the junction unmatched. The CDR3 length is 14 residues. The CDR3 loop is CASSFGGARNEQFF. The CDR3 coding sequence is TGTGCCAGCAGCTTCGGGGGGGCGAGGAATGAGCAGTTCTTC. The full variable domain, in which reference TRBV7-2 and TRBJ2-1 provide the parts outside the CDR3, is GAGVSQSPSNKVTEKGKDVELRCDPISGHTALYWYRQSLGQGLEFLIYFQGNSAPDKSGLPSDRFSAERTGGSVSTLTIQRTQQEDSAVYLCASSFGGARNEQFFGPGTRLTVL.

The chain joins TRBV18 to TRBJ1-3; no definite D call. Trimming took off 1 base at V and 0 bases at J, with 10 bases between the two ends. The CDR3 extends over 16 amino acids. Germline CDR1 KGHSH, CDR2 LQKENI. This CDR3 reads CASSPRGQLSGNTIYF. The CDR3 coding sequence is TGTGCCAGCTCACCACGAGGGCAGCTCTCTGGAAACACCATATATTTT.

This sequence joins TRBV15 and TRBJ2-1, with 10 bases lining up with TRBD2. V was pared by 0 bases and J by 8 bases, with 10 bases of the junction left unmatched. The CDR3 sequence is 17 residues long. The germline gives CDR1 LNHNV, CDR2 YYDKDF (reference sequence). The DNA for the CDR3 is TGTGCCACCAGCAGAGACCCCACGAGGACTAGCGGCGATGAGCAGTTCTTC. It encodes CATSRDPTRTSGDEQFF.

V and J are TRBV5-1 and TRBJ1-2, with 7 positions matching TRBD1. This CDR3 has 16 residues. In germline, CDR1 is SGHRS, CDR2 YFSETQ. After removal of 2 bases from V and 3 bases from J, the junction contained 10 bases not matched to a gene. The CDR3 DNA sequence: TGCGCCAGCAGCTTAGGGCTCTCAACAGGGGACTATGGCTACACCTTC. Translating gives CASSLGLSTGDYGYTF.

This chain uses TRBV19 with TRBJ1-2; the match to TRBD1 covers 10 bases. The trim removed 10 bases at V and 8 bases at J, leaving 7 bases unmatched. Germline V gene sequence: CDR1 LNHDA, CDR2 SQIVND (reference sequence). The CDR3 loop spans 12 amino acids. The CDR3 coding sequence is TGTGCCACCCAGACAGGGGGCCGAGGCTACACCTTC. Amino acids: CATQTGGRGYTF.

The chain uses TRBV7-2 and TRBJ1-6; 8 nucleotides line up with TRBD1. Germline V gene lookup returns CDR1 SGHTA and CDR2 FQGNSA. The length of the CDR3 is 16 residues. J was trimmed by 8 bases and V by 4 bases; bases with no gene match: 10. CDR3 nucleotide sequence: TGTGCCAGCAGCTCCTTTCAGGGGGCGTGGGATTCACCCCTCCACTTT. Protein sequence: CASSSFQGAWDSPLHF.

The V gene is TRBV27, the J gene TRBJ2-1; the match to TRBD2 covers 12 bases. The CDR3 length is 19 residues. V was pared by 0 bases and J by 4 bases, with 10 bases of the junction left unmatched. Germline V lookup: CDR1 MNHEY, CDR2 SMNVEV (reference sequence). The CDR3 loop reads CASSLSGPGTSGLYNEQFF. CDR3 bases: TGTGCCAGCAGTTTATCCGGACCCGGGACTAGCGGGCTGTACAATGAGCAGTTCTTC.